The clone carrying this TCR beta chain turned up a few times. Its antigen is not identified. This record comes from a study of T cell repertoires in cytomegalovirus infection. Looking at the study overall: HLA-B-restricted CMV epitopes that are well studied, plus recently identified HLA-C-restricted ones, were used by the study. Public TCR beta signature analysis indicated the presence of both CMV infection and matching HLA type. Study-wide findings and caveats: Ex vivo responses were dominated by HLA-C-restricted CMV-specific TCR beta clonotypes.

MiXCR, run by TCRdb on the reads, gives a single entry per CDR3 protein. The sample shows 900,000 to 950,000 distinct CDR3 sequences, about 33% of them seen only once. V was cut by 6 bases and J by 6 bases, with 15 bases left in between. This CDR3 comprises 13 residues. The V gene is TRBV12-3 or TRBV12-4, the J gene TRBJ2-7; no clear D gene. The sample here was cultured CD8+ T cells from PBMCs, taken from culture after CMV antigen stimulation. This receptor was taken from a human donor in good health (CMV status not recorded). Some clones in this sample may be carry-over from other donors' samples. In DNA form, the CDR3 reads TGTGCCAGCAGCCCGTCCCCCCTTTCCGAGCAGTACGTC. Amino acids: CASSPSPLSEQYV.